This paragraph reports one T cell receptor (beta chain). Its antigen remains unidentified. TCR beta VDJ and CDR3 profiles were obtained from a genomic DNA template. TCRdb re-called the reads with MiXCR, one entry per CDR3 protein. Of around 500,000 distinct CDR3 sequences in the sample, roughly a third were seen once. This entry is derived from a study of CD8+CD57+ T cells in acquired aplastic anemia. Study background: The mean DNA yield obtained from sorted CD4+ and CD8+ cells came to about 3.2 ug. Study-level results: Patients and healthy controls showed no significant CD8+ Simpson's diversity difference.

V gave up 5 bases and J gave up 1 base; unmatched junction bases: 8. The CDR3 covers 15 residues. CDR1 DFQATT and CDR2 SNEGSKA come from the germline V gene (reference sequence). For sequencing, patients were chosen who had shown expansion of CD8+CD57+ cells by flow cytometry. Patients uniformly had severe acquired aplastic anemia. Each patient gave a blood sample that was collected before any therapy had been received. This sequence was found in a human donor with aplastic anemia. The chain combines TRBV20-1 with TRBJ2-7; TRBD2 matches 10 bases. Sequencing was performed on sorted CD4+, CD8+, or CD8+CD57+ T cells (not recorded which) from PBMCs. CDR3 nucleotides: TGCAGTGCTCCCGACACTAGCGGGACATCCTACGAGCAGTACTTC. It encodes CSAPDTSGTSYEQYF.